This TCR beta chain was captured in a study of identical twins. The germline CDR1 and CDR2 sequences are MNHEY and SMNVEV (reference sequence). V lost 2 bases, J lost 7 bases, and 6 bases stayed unmatched. The CDR3 spans 15 residues. TCRdb analysed the 5' RACE reads with MiXCR anew, one entry per CDR3 protein. The data show around 200,000 distinct CDR3 sequences, less than 9.5% seen once. This clonotype came up a few times. The receptor was derived from a woman aged 18-29 years in good health. This chain uses TRBV27 with TRBJ2-1; 9 bases align to TRBD1. Sequenced material: memory (CD45RO+) T cells sorted from blood. Here the CDR3 DNA reads TGTGCCAGCAGTTTAAGGGGACAGGGAGGGAATGAGCAGTTCTTC. This sequence encodes CASSLRGQGGNEQFF.